Here is one T cell receptor (beta chain) with its context. A read error may produce the germline difference seen at one junction end. The data originate from a study of T cell repertoires in cytomegalovirus infection. TCRdb reanalysed the reads using MiXCR and keeps one entry per CDR3 protein. The data contain roughly 190,000 distinct CDR3 sequences, 8% to 10% of them seen just once; the ten biggest clones take up about 4.2%. The CDR3 runs 14 residues. Germline V CDR1 and CDR2: LGHDT, YNNKEL (reference sequence). The chain combines TRBV3-1 with TRBJ2-5, with TRBD2 as a possible D gene (5 bases). The receptor was isolated from a human donor in good health (CMV status not recorded). Some clones in this sample may be carry-over from other donors' samples. Input material: PBMCs. The chain's CDR3 is CASSQEVSQRTQHF. In nucleotides, the CDR3 is TGTGCCAGCAGCCAAGAGGTTAGCCAGCGGACCCAGCACTTC.